This T cell receptor beta chain was retrieved from a study of shared clonotypes between healthy human individuals. The length of the CDR3 is 13 residues. V was cut by 0 bases and J by 8 bases, with 12 bases left in between. Germline loops: CDR1 GTSNPN, CDR2 SVGIG (reference sequence). Produced via immunoSEQ multiplex PCR; TCRdb's table is partial and in-frame only. Of roughly 2.5 million clones listed, roughly nine tenths are singletons. The sequenced sample was naive CD4+ T cells sorted from blood. The subset denotes: CD45RA+ positively selected. The chain joins TRBV30 to TRBJ2-3, with D possibly being TRBD1 (5 bases). The origin of this receptor is a man aged 18 to 29 in good health. The CDR3 is CAWSVQDPSTQYF. Written as DNA, the CDR3 is TGTGCCTGGAGTGTACAGGATCCTTCTACGCAGTATTTT.